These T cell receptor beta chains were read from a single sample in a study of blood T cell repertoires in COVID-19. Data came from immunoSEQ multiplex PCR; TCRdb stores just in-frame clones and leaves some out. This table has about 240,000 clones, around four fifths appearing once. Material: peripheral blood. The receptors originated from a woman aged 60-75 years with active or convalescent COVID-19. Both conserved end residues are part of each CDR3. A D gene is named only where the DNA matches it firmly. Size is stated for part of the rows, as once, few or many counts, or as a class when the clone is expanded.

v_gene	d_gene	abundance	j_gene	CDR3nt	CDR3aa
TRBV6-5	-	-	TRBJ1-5	TGTGCCAGCAACCGTGGACAGTATAGCAATCAGCCCCAGCATTTT	CASNRGQYSNQPQHF
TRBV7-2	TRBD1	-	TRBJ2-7	TGTGCCAGCAGCTCGCGGGGACAGGCCTACGAGCAGTACTTC	CASSSRGQAYEQYF
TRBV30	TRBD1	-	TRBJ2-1	TGTGCCTGGACGCGGCAGGGGGTCAAGGGTGAGCAGTTCTTC	CAWTRQGVKGEQFF
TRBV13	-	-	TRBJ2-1	TGTGCCAGCGACAGCAGCTCCTACAATGAGCAGTTCTTC	CASDSSSYNEQFF
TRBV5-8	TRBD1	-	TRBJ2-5	TGTGCCAGCAGCTGGACAGGGACAGAGACCCAGTACTTC	CASSWTGTETQYF
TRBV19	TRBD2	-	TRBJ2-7	TGTGCCAGTAGTATAGGATGGGGGACTAGCGGTTCCTACGAGCAGTACTTC	CASSIGWGTSGSYEQYF
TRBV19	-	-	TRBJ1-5	TGTGCCAGTAGTATAAATACAGGGCAGCCCCAGCATTTT	CASSINTGQPQHF
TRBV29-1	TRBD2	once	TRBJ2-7	TGCAGCGTTGAAGTTAGCGGGAGGGTGGGCACCTACGAGCAGTACTTC	CSVEVSGRVGTYEQYF
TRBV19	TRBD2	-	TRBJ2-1	TGTGCCAGTAGATGGGGACTAGCGGCTTACAATGAGCAGTTCTTC	CASRWGLAAYNEQFF
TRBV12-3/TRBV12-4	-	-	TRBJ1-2	TGTGCCAGCAGTGTGGGGCCCAGTGGCTACACCTTC	CASSVGPSGYTF
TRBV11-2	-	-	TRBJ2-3	TGTGCCAGCAGCTTAACTAGAGCTACAGATACGCAGTATTTT	CASSLTRATDTQYF
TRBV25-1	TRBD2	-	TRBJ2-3	TGTGCCAGCAGTGAGACTAGCGGGAGGGATACGCAGTATTTT	CASSETSGRDTQYF
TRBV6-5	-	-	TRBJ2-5	TGTGCCAGCAGGCCCTCCGGGGAAGAGACCCAGTACTTC	CASRPSGEETQYF
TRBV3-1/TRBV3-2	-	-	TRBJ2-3	TGTGCCAGCAGCCAGGGAGTTGACACGCAGTATTTT	CASSQGVDTQYF
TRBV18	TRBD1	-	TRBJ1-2	TGTGCCAGCTCAGTGGGGACAGGTGGTTATTATGGCTACACCTTC	CASSVGTGGYYGYTF
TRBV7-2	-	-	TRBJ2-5	TGTGCCAGCAGCCCAGGACTTTTCCAAGAGACCCAGTACTTC	CASSPGLFQETQYF
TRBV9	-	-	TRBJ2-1	TGTGCCAGCAGCGTAGAAAGCTCCTCCTACAATGAGCAGTTCTTC	CASSVESSSYNEQFF
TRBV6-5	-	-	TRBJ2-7	TGTGCCAGCGTTACAGGGATTCCCTCCTACGAGCAGTACTTC	CASVTGIPSYEQYF
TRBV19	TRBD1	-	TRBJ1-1	TGTGCCAGTAGGAGGGGGCCGAACACTGAAGCTTTCTTT	CASRRGPNTEAFF
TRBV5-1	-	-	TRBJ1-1	TGCGCCAGCAGAGAGGGCCCCGTTAGAGAAGCTTTCTTT	CASREGPVREAFF
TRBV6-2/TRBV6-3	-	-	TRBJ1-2	TGTGCCAGCAGTTCCTTAGACGGTGGGGCTACTTATGGCTACACCTTC	CASSSLDGGATYGYTF
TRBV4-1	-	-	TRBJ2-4	TGCGCCAGCAGCCAAGAGTATTCAGGGAGGATTGCCAAAAACATTCAGTACTTC	CASSQEYSGRIAKNIQYF
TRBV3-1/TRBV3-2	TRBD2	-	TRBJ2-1	TGTGCCAGCAGCCAAGGGGGCGGGGGACCGACTGAGCAGTTCTTC	CASSQGGGGPTEQFF
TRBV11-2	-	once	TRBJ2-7	TGTGCCAGCAGCCAGACAAGGAGGAGCTCCTACGAGCAGTACTTC	CASSQTRRSSYEQYF